The text below deals with one TCR beta chain. What it recognizes is unknown. CDR3 length: 13 residues. Unmatched junction bases numbered 8, after V lost 6 bases and J lost 8 bases. Looked up from germline, CDR1 is SQVTM and CDR2 is ANQGSEA. TCRB transcripts that were expressed got sequenced, as all of the isolated RNA had been reverse transcribed. Method: immunoSEQ multiplex PCR; TCRdb's copy keeps in-frame clones and lacks some. The profile shows around 40,000 clones, about 51% of them singletons. The sample is drawn from a study of beta chain features in type 1 diabetes. Points from the study as a whole: For TCRB rearrangement, an influence of HLA type remained unresolved here.

The clonotype was recovered from a woman aged 18-29 years in good health. The specimen was Tregs from blood. The chain is built from TRBV29-1 and TRBJ2-1; 9 positions match TRBD2. CDR3 sequence: CSVTSGQGDEQFF. The CDR3 DNA reads TGCAGCGTGACTAGCGGCCAGGGGGATGAGCAGTTCTTC.